This T cell receptor (beta chain) was identified in a study of post-analysis software for immune sequencing data. Turning to the study itself: Progressive-relapsing, secondary progressive and relapsing-remitting multiple sclerosis were among the disease courses included. Whole-study findings and limits: The study found significantly lower normalized Chao1 diversity in multiple sclerosis patients than in controls. Patients had higher frequencies than controls of about 5 TRBV segments, including TRBV5-6, TRBV5-1 and TRBV20-1. F measure showed strong co-clustering of same-batch samples.

For this clonotype: What it binds is unknown.

The CDR3 extends over 14 amino acids. V was cut by 1 base and J by 6 bases, with 13 bases left in between. The germline V gene has CDR1 MDHEN and CDR2 SYDVKM. The library was made from cDNA and included unique molecular identifiers. Each sample of roughly 0.9 to 11 million input T cells yielded 500,000 or so cDNA molecules, so each molecule approximated one T cell. TCRdb analysed the PCR reads with MiXCR anew, one entry per CDR3 protein. Of fewer than 850,000 distinct CDR3 sequences in the sample, more than 45% are singletons; the top ten hold roughly 5%. The V call is TRBV28, the J call TRBJ2-7, with no clear D. Material: blood. The receptor was derived from a girl aged 10-17 years with multiple sclerosis. The CDR3 nucleotides are TGTGCCAGCAGTTTATTCCAAGGGTCTGGCGAGCAGTACTTC. It yields the protein CASSLFQGSGEQYF.